This TCR beta chain was documented in a study of T cell responses to AZD1222 COVID-19 vaccine. The study, taken as a whole, reports: Increases in Spike-specific TCR breadth and depth were seen after two AZD1222 doses.

This clone was detected once. Its antigen is not identified. Method: immunoSEQ multiplex PCR; TCRdb's copy keeps in-frame clones and lacks some. The sample contains 160,000 or so clones, approximately 90% of which appear only once. CDR1 is KGHSH and CDR2 is LQKENI in the germline V gene. The CDR3 sequence is 12 residues long. Trimming took off 3 bases at V and 5 bases at J, with 7 bases between the two ends. The chain joins TRBV18 to TRBJ2-5; D remains unclear. This sequence originates from an adult who had recovered from COVID-19. The sequencing here drew on peripheral blood, taken after recovery from COVID-19. The DNA for the CDR3 is TGTGCCAGCTCACCTTATGTGGAGACCCAGTACTTC. It translates to CASSPYVETQYF.